The 20 T cell receptor beta chains below come from one sample, sequenced in a study of T-cell memory formation after mild COVID-19. From the 5' RACE reads, TCRdb called clonotypes with MiXCR, one entry per CDR3 protein. Of 560,000 or so distinct CDR3 sequences in the sample, 15% to 20% are singletons; the top ten hold about 8.1%. Input material: PBMCs or a T cell subset sorted from them (not recorded which). All receptors come from an adult woman who had mild COVID-19 (a few samples of this study predate the infection). Cell type and time point are not known.

V is TRBV25-1 and J is TRBJ2-1; 9 bases map to TRBD2. The CDR3 runs to 16 residues. V gave up 2 bases and J gave up 4 bases; unmatched junction bases: 6. Germline V gene lookup returns CDR1 MGHDK and CDR2 SYGVNS. The CDR3 DNA follows: TGTGCCAGCAGTGAAGGGGCGACTAGCGGTTACAATGAGCAGTTCTTC. The encoded protein is CASSEGATSGYNEQFF.

This clonotype was found a few times. The gene calls are TRBV6-2 or TRBV6-3 and TRBJ2-7, with 9 bases fitting TRBD2. V was pared by 6 bases and J by 2 bases, with 8 bases of the junction left unmatched. The germline gives CDR1 MNHEY, CDR2 SVGEGT. The CDR3 extends over 15 amino acids. For the CDR3, the DNA is TGTGCCAGCAGCACCTCTAGCGGGAAGCCCTACGAGCAGTACTTC. The encoded protein is CASSTSSGKPYEQYF.

This clonotype appeared a few times. V gene TRBV5-1 combines with J gene TRBJ2-1; TRBD1 agrees at 10 bases. This CDR3 region has 14 residues. V lost 5 bases to trimming and J lost 7 bases; unmatched junction nucleotides: 6. The germline V gene encodes CDR1 SGHRS and CDR2 YFSETQ. The CDR3 reads CASSPGQGTNEQFF. The CDR3 bases are TGCGCCAGCAGTCCGGGACAGGGGACAAATGAGCAGTTCTTC.

The CDR3 region has the DNA TGCGCCAGCAGCCCCATACTAGCGGGGGGTATAGATACGCAGTATTTT. It specifies CASSPILAGGIDTQYF. The rearrangement joins TRBV5-1 to TRBJ2-3, with TRBD2 matching 12 bases. Trimming removed 4 bases from V and 5 bases from J; junction bases left unmatched: 8. CDR1 is SGHRS and CDR2 is YFSETQ in the germline V gene. The CDR3 loop spans 16 amino acids.

This clonotype was counted only a few times. The chain's CDR3 is CATSVGGNKDTQYF. The DNA of the CDR3 is TGTGCCACCAGTGTAGGAGGGAATAAAGATACGCAGTATTTT. The chain links TRBV24-1 to TRBJ2-3; possibly TRBD2 for D (6 bases). V was cut by 5 bases and J by 5 bases, with 13 bases left in between. CDR1 and CDR2 (germline): KGHDR, SFDVKD. The CDR3 is 14 amino acids.

The chain employs TRBV7-9 and TRBJ1-2, with 7 bases aligning to TRBD1. The CDR3 contains 15 residues. Germline assignment: CDR1 SEHNR and CDR2 FQNEAQ (reference sequence). The J segment lost 1 base and the V segment lost 5 bases, leaving 7 bases of the junction unmatched. The DNA for the CDR3 is TGTGCCAGCAGCCCGAAGGGACAGCGTAACTATGGCTACACCTTC. It codes for CASSPKGQRNYGYTF.

V usage is TRBV6-2 or TRBV6-3 and J usage is TRBJ2-7; 9 bases agree with TRBD1. The CDR3 sequence is 14 residues long. After removal of 6 bases from V and 2 bases from J, the junction contained 5 bases not matched to a gene. Germline CDR1 reads MNHEY; CDR2 reads SVGEGT. The CDR3 nucleotides read TGTGCCAGCAGGTCCGGGACAGGGCCCTACGAGCAGTACTTC. Encoded protein: CASRSGTGPYEQYF.

This clonotype showed up just a few times. This chain joins TRBV7-2 and TRBJ1-2; D unresolved. This CDR3 comprises 13 residues. Germline V gene data show CDR1 as SGHTA and CDR2 as FQGNSA. Trimming stripped 5 bases from V and 10 bases from J, with 17 bases between. The chain's CDR3 is CASSLTLSGFYTF. The CDR3 DNA reads TGTGCCAGCAGCCTTACCCTTTCGGGATTCTACACCTTC.

The chain couples TRBV6-2 or TRBV6-3 to TRBJ2-4; TRBD1 or TRBD2 may be the D gene (5 bases each). Germline V CDR1 and CDR2: MNHEY, SVGEGT. The CDR3 is 20 residues long. V shed 0 bases and J shed 0 bases, with 21 bases lying between them. The CDR3 DNA sequence: TGTGCCAGCAGTTACTCGAGGGGCCTTCGCCCCGGAATAGCCAAAAACATTCAGTACTTC. It yields the protein CASSYSRGLRPGIAKNIQYF.

The chain couples TRBV12-3 or TRBV12-4 to TRBJ2-1, with a weak D call TRBD1 (6 bases). There are 14 residues in the CDR3. V was clipped by 10 bases and J by 4 bases, with 17 bases between them. This CDR3 is CANGQSLPYNEQFF. The CDR3 DNA reads TGTGCCAACGGACAGTCCCTACCGTACAATGAGCAGTTCTTC.

The V gene is TRBV27, the J gene TRBJ2-5; 10 bases agree with TRBD1. Germline-derived CDR1 and CDR2 are MNHEY and SMNVEV (reference sequence). Trimming cost V 7 bases and J 7 bases; bases outside gene matches: 12. The CDR3 covers 15 residues. In DNA form, the CDR3 reads TGTGCCAGCATGGTTCCCGAAGACAGGGGGCGGACCCAGTACTTC. This encodes CASMVPEDRGRTQYF.

This chain connects TRBV19 to TRBJ2-3; a possible D gene is TRBD1 (5 bases). The CDR3 length is 14 residues. The ends were cut back, 8 bases at V and 1 base at J, with 13 bases in the middle. From germline, CDR1 is LNHDA and CDR2 SQIVND (reference sequence). The CDR3 sequence: CASLDRGRTDTQYF. The CDR3 DNA reads as TGTGCCAGTCTTGACAGAGGCCGCACAGATACGCAGTATTTT.

The genes are TRBV4-2 and TRBJ1-5; D call uncertain. Germline V lookup: CDR1 LGHNA, CDR2 YNFKEQ. The CDR3 runs 16 residues. V lost 0 bases, J lost 5 bases, and 14 bases lay in between. The CDR3 loop is CASSQDASSGHQPQHF. Written as DNA, the CDR3 is TGTGCCAGCAGCCAAGATGCAAGTTCAGGCCATCAGCCCCAGCATTTT.

The sample holds a few counts of this clonotype. The chain joins TRBV3-1 to TRBJ2-3; the match to TRBD2 covers 8 bases. Germline V gene data show CDR1 as LGHDT and CDR2 as YNNKEL (reference sequence). There are 19 residues in the CDR3. Unmatched junction bases numbered 13, after V lost 0 bases and J lost 2 bases. CDR3 sequence (DNA): TGTGCCAGCAGCCAAGATAGCGGGACGTATCGGGACGACACAGATACGCAGTATTTT. It yields the protein CASSQDSGTYRDDTDTQYF.

The gene calls are TRBV2 and TRBJ2-1; D uncertain. CDR1 is SNHLY, CDR2 FYNNEI, per germline. V was cut by 2 bases and J by 9 bases, with 5 bases left in between. The CDR3 consists of 11 residues. CDR3: CASSELVEQFF. The DNA for the CDR3 is TGTGCCAGCAGTGAACTTGTTGAGCAGTTCTTC.

The chain joins TRBV24-1 to TRBJ1-2, with no clear D. V was trimmed by 2 bases and J by 6 bases, leaving 6 bases between them. Per the germline V gene, CDR1 is KGHDR and CDR2 is SFDVKD. This CDR3 is built from 12 residues. CDR3 bases: TGTGCCACCAGTGATTCACTCGATGGCTACACCTTC. Translated: CATSDSLDGYTF.

This clonotype has only a few counts. The V call is TRBV12-3 or TRBV12-4, the J call TRBJ2-5; the D is unclear. The CDR3 contains 12 residues. The V and J ends lost 4 bases and 9 bases respectively, with 12 bases between them. The CDR3 region is CASSSGPLAQYF. For the CDR3, the DNA is TGTGCCAGCAGTTCCGGGCCCCTGGCCCAGTACTTC.

Only a few counts were recorded for this clonotype. J is TRBJ2-4 and V is TRBV12-3 or TRBV12-4; 9 positions match TRBD1. The CDR3 consists of 14 residues. The trim removed 3 bases at V and 5 bases at J, leaving 2 bases unmatched. The CDR3 sequence is CASSFRQGENIQYF. The CDR3, as DNA: TGTGCCAGCAGTTTTAGACAGGGGGAAAACATTCAGTACTTC.

This clonotype was seen only a few times. The gene calls are TRBV5-1 and TRBJ2-4; 8 nucleotides match TRBD2. Germline loops: CDR1 SGHRS, CDR2 YFSETQ. Trimming cost V 4 bases and J 0 bases; bases outside gene matches: 6. CDR3 length: 16 amino acids. CDR3 sequence: CASSAGGPLAKNIQYF. The CDR3, as DNA: TGCGCCAGCAGCGCGGGAGGCCCTCTAGCCAAAAACATTCAGTACTTC.

This clonotype has a handful of counts. The gene calls are TRBV5-1 and TRBJ2-4; D is perhaps TRBD1 or TRBD2 (5 bases each). Trimming removed 0 bases at V and 2 bases at J, with 21 bases between. The CDR3 runs to 19 residues. Germline-derived CDR1 and CDR2 are SGHRS and YFSETQ. In DNA form, the CDR3 reads TGCGCCAGCAGCTTGGCCGGGCAGAGGGGTGAGAACTCCAAAAACATTCAGTACTTC. It specifies CASSLAGQRGENSKNIQYF. Combining the CDR3 with reference TRBV5-1 and TRBJ2-4 gives the whole variable domain KAGVTQTPRYLIKTRGQQVTLSCSPISGHRSVSWYQQTPGQGLQFLFEYFSETQRNKGNFPGRFSGRQFSNSRSEMNVSTLELGDSALYLCASSLAGQRGENSKNIQYFGAGTRLSVL.